The subject of this entry is one T cell receptor (beta chain). What it recognizes is unknown. These data belong to a study of T cell responses to AZD1222 COVID-19 vaccine. The V gene end was trimmed by 0 bases and the J gene end by 2 bases; junction bases not matched to a gene: 9. Germline values: CDR1 MNHEY, CDR2 SVGEGT. The CDR3 consists of 17 residues. General study results and limits: With two AZD1222 doses given, Spike-specific TCR breadth and depth both rose. Sampling that yielded the repertoires occurred only after the peak T cell response.

Assay used: immunoSEQ multiplex PCR; TCRdb lists only in-frame clones, some missing. The profile covers approximately 120,000 clones, with roughly nine tenths appearing a single time and about 4.2% taken by the ten largest. The TCR originated in an adult in good health. Source: peripheral blood, taken on day 0 of AZD1222 vaccination. J is TRBJ2-7 and V is TRBV6-2 or TRBV6-3; 8 bases map to TRBD1. The CDR3 is CASSYSRSDRDTYEQYF. The CDR3 region has the DNA TGTGCCAGCAGTTACTCGAGGTCGGACAGGGATACCTACGAGCAGTACTTC.